This passage covers 16 T cell receptor beta chains from one sample sequenced in a study of T cell responses to AZD1222 COVID-19 vaccine. Libraries were prepared by immunoSEQ multiplex PCR; TCRdb keeps only in-frame clonotypes and omits some of them. The profile shows 130,000 to 150,000 clones, approximately 90% of them singletons. The sample was peripheral blood, taken on day 0 of MenACWY control vaccination. These receptors all stem from an adult in good health.

This sequence joins TRBV18 and TRBJ2-1, with 8 bases lining up with TRBD2. This CDR3 comprises 13 residues. J lost 8 bases, V lost 6 bases, and 6 bases had no gene match. Looked up from germline, CDR1 is KGHSH and CDR2 is LQKENI. This CDR3 is CASSPGLDDEQFF. As DNA, the CDR3 is TGTGCCAGCTCTCCGGGACTAGACGATGAGCAGTTCTTC.

This sequence joins TRBV20-1 and TRBJ1-1; D gene ambiguous. This CDR3 comprises 11 residues. From germline, CDR1 is DFQATT and CDR2 SNEGSKA (reference sequence). The V end lost 6 bases, the J end lost 1 base, and 6 bases lay between the germline ends. This CDR3 reads CSAFGNTEAFF. The DNA of the CDR3 is TGCAGTGCGTTCGGGAACACTGAAGCTTTCTTT.

The CDR3 nucleotides are TGTGCCAGCAGCCCAGGGACAGACCCCTACGAGCAGTACTTC. Encoded protein: CASSPGTDPYEQYF. The chain links TRBV9 to TRBJ2-7; TRBD1 aligns across 7 bases. The CDR3 loop spans 14 amino acids. J was trimmed by 2 bases and V by 4 bases; bases with no gene match: 6. Looked up from germline, CDR1 is SGDLS and CDR2 is YYNGEE.

The chain has TRBV3-1 (or the pseudogene TRBV3-2) and TRBJ1-2; D call uncertain. Germline CDR1 is LGHDT and CDR2 is YNNKEL (reference sequence). V was shortened by 1 base and J by 2 bases, with 8 bases between the two germline ends. The CDR3 runs 14 residues. This chain's CDR3 is CASSQADGNYGYTF. The CDR3 region has the DNA TGTGCCAGCAGCCAAGCGGACGGGAACTATGGCTACACCTTC.

V is TRBV19 and J is TRBJ2-3, with a tentative D call TRBD2 (6 bases). V lost 0 bases and J 5 bases, leaving 12 bases between the germline ends. This CDR3 contains 15 residues. Germline CDR1 and CDR2: LNHDA and SQIVND (reference sequence). The chain's CDR3 is CASSIEGWGVDTQYF. CDR3 coding DNA: TGTGCCAGTAGTATAGAGGGTTGGGGGGTAGATACGCAGTATTTT.

The V call is TRBV28, the J call TRBJ2-2; D not certain. CDR1 is MDHEN and CDR2 is SYDVKM in the germline V gene. CDR3 length equals 15 residues. V lost 3 bases and J 5 bases, leaving 13 bases between the germline ends. DNA for the CDR3: TGTGCCAGCAGTTTCTCCCGGATGGGTACCGGGGAGCTGTTTTTT. Translating gives CASSFSRMGTGELFF.

V usage is TRBV27 and J usage is TRBJ1-5; possible D gene TRBD1, 5 bases. Trimming took 0 bases from V and 6 from J, leaving 9 bases between them. CDR3 length: 14 residues. The V gene's germline CDR1 is MNHEY and CDR2 SMNVEV (reference sequence). The chain's CDR3 is CASSLSRVGQPQHF. The DNA for the CDR3 is TGTGCCAGCAGTTTATCCAGGGTGGGTCAGCCCCAGCATTTT.

This clone was seen just once. The CDR3 sequence is CASRSRGGQAYNEKLFF. The CDR3 DNA sequence: TGTGCCAGCAGATCCCGGGGGGGACAGGCCTATAATGAAAAACTGTTTTTT. The rearrangement joins TRBV5-5 to TRBJ1-4; 8 bases line up with TRBD1. The germline V gene has CDR1 SGHKS and CDR2 YYEKEE (reference sequence). There are 17 residues in the CDR3. Trimming removed 5 bases from V and 4 bases from J; junction bases left unmatched: 13.

For the CDR3, the DNA is TGTGCCAGCAGCTCGGGGGGACTAGCGGGAGTCCCCGGGGAGCTGTTTTTT. This sequence encodes CASSSGGLAGVPGELFF. This chain connects TRBV7-2 to TRBJ2-2; 14 positions agree with TRBD2. V shed 4 bases and J 6 bases; nucleotides not matched to a gene: 7. This CDR3 comprises 17 residues. The germline V gene encodes CDR1 SGHTA and CDR2 FQGNSA.

The rearrangement joins TRBV30 to TRBJ2-7; D is uncertain. CDR3 size: 13 residues. V was shortened by 2 bases and J by 2 bases, with 10 bases between the two germline ends. In germline, CDR1 is GTSNPN, CDR2 SVGIG (reference sequence). CDR3 loop: CAWSFGRAYEQYF. Written as DNA, the CDR3 is TGTGCCTGGAGTTTCGGCCGAGCCTACGAGCAGTACTTC.

The rearrangement uses TRBV19 and TRBJ1-5; no reliable D call. There are 17 residues in the CDR3. Deletions cut 5 bases from V and 2 bases from J, with 19 bases between. Per germline, CDR1 LNHDA and CDR2 SQIVND (reference sequence). This CDR3 is CASSGVVMSGGNQPQHF. The CDR3, as DNA: TGTGCCAGTAGTGGGGTGGTAATGTCCGGGGGCAATCAGCCCCAGCATTTT. The entire variable domain, with the rest obtained from reference TRBV19 and TRBJ1-5, is as follows: DGGITQSPKYLFRKEGQNVTLSCEQNLNHDAMYWYRQDPGQGLRLIYYSQIVNDFQKGDIAEGYSVSREKKESFPLTVTSAQKNPTAFYLCASSGVVMSGGNQPQHFGDGTRLSIL.

The genes are TRBV2 and TRBJ1-5; D ambiguous. This CDR3 is 15 amino acids long. V dropped 4 bases and J dropped 3 bases, with 13 bases sitting between them. The V gene's germline CDR1 is SNHLY and CDR2 FYNNEI. CDR3 in amino acids: CASSGGQTYNQPQHF. The CDR3 DNA reads TGTGCCAGCAGTGGGGGTCAGACCTACAATCAGCCCCAGCATTTT.

This rearrangement joins TRBV6-2 or TRBV6-3 to TRBJ1-5; 10 nucleotides line up with TRBD1. The germline V gene encodes CDR1 MNHEY and CDR2 SVGEGT. The V segment lost 4 bases and the J segment 7 bases; nucleotides outside the gene matches: 1. This CDR3 has 13 amino acids. The CDR3 reads CASSWDRGQPQHF. The CDR3 DNA sequence: TGTGCCAGCAGTTGGGACAGGGGCCAGCCCCAGCATTTT.

The V and J genes are TRBV27 and TRBJ2-3; 12 bases agree with TRBD2. The CDR3 sequence is 21 residues long. The V segment lost 2 bases and the J segment 2 bases; nucleotides outside the gene matches: 17. Germline-derived CDR1 and CDR2 are MNHEY and SMNVEV (reference sequence). CDR3 in DNA: TGTGCCAGCAGTTTAAAGCTTCTCCGACTCTCTAGCGGGGGGGACACAGATACGCAGTATTTT. It is translated as CASSLKLLRLSSGGDTDTQYF.

V gene TRBV2 combines with J gene TRBJ1-3; 7 bases are a match to TRBD1. This CDR3 is built from 13 residues. The germline gives CDR1 SNHLY, CDR2 FYNNEI. The ends lost 6 bases at V and 7 bases at J; junction bases unmatched: 6. The CDR3 DNA reads TGTGCCAGCAGGCCGACAGGGCGCAACACCATATATTTT. Its translation: CASRPTGRNTIYF.

The rearrangement uses TRBV5-1 and TRBJ2-5; D unclear. Germline assignment: CDR1 SGHRS and CDR2 YFSETQ. This CDR3 contains 15 residues. Trimming pared 0 bases from V and 4 bases from J, leaving 13 bases between. Here the CDR3 DNA reads TGCGCCAGCAGCTTGGTTTCCAACCAAGGAGAGACCCAGTACTTC. It is translated as CASSLVSNQGETQYF.